This entry describes one TCR beta chain. The junction and the germline gene differ at one end; a read error may be behind it. This sample was included in a study of blood T cells in healthy people across ages. CDR3 length: 15 amino acids. Each of the donors had ten milliliters of peripheral blood drawn into EDTA-treated Vacutainer tubes. Combining a sample-barcoded 5' primer with a J-beta primer mix, a second PCR ran for about 6 to 12 cycles. TCRdb processed the 5' RACE reads anew with MiXCR; each CDR3 protein has one entry. The repertoire consists of some 940,000 distinct CDR3 sequences, with roughly 28% occurring once and the leading ten covering roughly 10%. A further study also used this sample, focusing on T cells of mothers and their children. That paper states: Reads obtained per mother exceeded 8.5 million TCR beta CDR3 reads, with roughly 3 million obtained per child. Related and unrelated pairs show similar thymic shaping of TCR recombination output.

The gene calls are TRBV12-3 or TRBV12-4 and TRBJ2-3, with D perhaps matching TRBD2 (5 bases). This TCR derives from a woman in her 40s in good health. The sample consisted of blood. As DNA, the CDR3 is TGTGCCAGCAGTCCCACACGACCTAGCACAGATGCGCAGTATTTT. This codes for CASSPTRPSTDAQYF.